This TCR beta chain was captured by sequencing in a study of cytomegalovirus exposure and HLA in healthy donors. Study results and caveats: Roughly uniform sequencing depth across donors was assumed, possibly incorrectly.

The PCR employed 60 Vbeta primers together with 13 Jbeta primers. Produced via immunoSEQ multiplex PCR; TCRdb's table is partial and in-frame only. Of 150,000 or so clones listed, around 72% were seen once; the top ten hold 3.1%. Of note for this clone: Antigen unknown.

Sequencing was carried out using PBMCs. This clonotype was obtained from a woman in her forties or fifties in good health and CMV-seropositive.

The chain's CDR3 is CASSLASYNEQFF. CDR3 in DNA: TGTGCCAGCAGCTTAGCCAGTTACAATGAGCAGTTCTTC. The chain joins TRBV7-2 to TRBJ2-1; no definite D call. The CDR3 totals 13 residues. V was trimmed by 0 bases and J by 4 bases, leaving 4 bases between them. From germline, CDR1 is SGHTA and CDR2 FQGNSA.